This record concerns one T cell receptor (beta chain) sequence. This CDR3 spans 15 amino acids. The germline gives CDR1 LGHNA, CDR2 YSLEER. Unmatched junction bases numbered 5, after V lost 1 base and J lost 4 bases. The data were taken from a study of blood T cell repertoires in COVID-19. At the level of the study: Both acute and convalescent COVID-19 samples were obtained from the United States, Italy and Spain. T cells, B-cell-depleted T cells, or PBMCs provided the cDNA or gDNA that served as material.

Cohort 3 recovery required two negative PCRs, clearance, or symptom resolution. Data came from immunoSEQ multiplex PCR; TCRdb stores just in-frame clones and leaves some out. The sample records more than 110,000 clones, 80% to 90% being singletons. The receptor was derived from a man aged 50 to 59 who had recovered from COVID-19. Input material: PBMCs or T cells enriched from blood (not recorded which). The chain uses TRBV4-3 and TRBJ2-7; 9 bases match TRBD1. DNA of the CDR3: TGCGCCAGCAGCCAAGGGGGACAGGGACTTTACGAGCAGTACTTC. Translation: CASSQGGQGLYEQYF.